The clone carrying this TCR beta chain has more than one count but fewer than ten. Antigen unknown. This entry belongs to a study of blood T cells in healthy people across ages. Study as a whole: When template switching was applied, about one barcoded beta molecule was captured per two T cells. Findings of the study overall: Age advanced and TCR beta diversity per million T cells fell, roughly linearly. Fewer expanded clones and more diversity marked long-lived versus aged donors.

V dropped 3 bases and J dropped 4; count of bases not matched to a gene: 6. Germline loops: CDR1 SGDLS, CDR2 YYNGEE. CDR3 size: 15 residues. A second about 7 to 12 cycle PCR used barcoded and J-beta primers. TCRdb fed the 5' RACE reads into MiXCR, producing one record per CDR3 protein. The profile shows 1.5 million to 2 million distinct CDR3 sequences, roughly 30% of them singletons. The material sequenced was blood. The chain combines TRBV9 with TRBJ2-1; TRBD1 matches at 8 bases. This clonotype originated in a woman aged 30 to 39 in good health. Here the CDR3 DNA reads TGTGCCAGCAGCGCTACGGGACAGGTGTACAATGAGCAGTTCTTC. Translating it yields CASSATGQVYNEQFF.